This TCR beta chain originates from a study of blood T cell repertoires in COVID-19. Trimming pared 1 base from V and 3 bases from J, leaving 19 bases between. This CDR3 region has 18 residues. CDR1 and CDR2 (germline): SGHTA, FQGNSA. Only one count was recorded for this clone. Produced via immunoSEQ multiplex PCR; TCRdb's table is partial and in-frame only. The data show approximately 330,000 clones, approximately 90% seen once. This sequence was found in a woman aged 45-60 years with active or convalescent COVID-19. The V call is TRBV7-2, the J call TRBJ2-1; D might be TRBD2 (6 bases). The specimen was peripheral blood. The CDR3 coding sequence is TGTGCCAGCAGCTTAGTCTGGTGGTATGGGGGGTTCTACAATGAGCAGTTCTTC. Protein product: CASSLVWWYGGFYNEQFF.